Shown below are 16 T cell receptor beta chains from a single sample sequenced in a study of cytotoxic CD8 clonotypes in ibrutinib-treated CLL. The data were produced by immunoSEQ multiplex PCR, yet TCRdb's version contains in-frame clones alone and is incomplete. The profile covers about 200,000 clones, with 70% appearing a single time and approximately 5.9% taken by the ten largest. The sequenced sample was PBMCs, obtained after 12 months of ibrutinib treatment. Receptor source: a human donor with chronic lymphocytic leukemia.

The chain joins TRBV7-2 to TRBJ2-1; 10 bases fit TRBD1. J was trimmed by 3 bases and V by 5 bases; bases with no gene match: 7. Germline CDR1 SGHTA, CDR2 FQGNSA. CDR3 length: 16 residues. As DNA, the CDR3 is TGTGCCAGCAGCCACGAAGGGACAGGGGACTACAATGAGCAGTTCTTC. The encoded protein is CASSHEGTGDYNEQFF.

V usage is TRBV7-2 and J usage is TRBJ2-5, with D possibly matching TRBD2 (6 bases). Trimming left V 4 bases short and J 2 bases short, with 11 bases between. The germline gives CDR1 SGHTA, CDR2 FQGNSA. The CDR3 is made up of 14 amino acids. This chain's CDR3 is CASSSEGKQETQYF. Written as DNA, the CDR3 is TGTGCCAGCAGCTCGGAGGGGAAACAAGAGACCCAGTACTTC.

The chain couples TRBV5-1 to TRBJ2-5; D tentatively fits TRBD1 or TRBD2 (6 bases each). V was cut by 6 bases and J by 4 bases, with 22 bases left in between. Germline values: CDR1 SGHRS, CDR2 YFSETQ. The CDR3 runs to 16 residues. The DNA for the CDR3 is TGCGCCAGCACAGGCCGGGTCGGGGGCCGCATAGAGACCCAGTACTTC. This encodes CASTGRVGGRIETQYF.

This clone has only a few counts. The chain uses TRBV18 and TRBJ1-5; 7 nucleotides align to TRBD1. CDR1 is KGHSH, CDR2 LQKENI, per germline. This CDR3 spans 15 amino acids. Trimming cost V 5 bases and J 3 bases; bases outside gene matches: 7. CDR3 protein: CASSTRQGDNQPQHF. The CDR3 nucleotides read TGTGCCAGCTCAACCCGACAGGGAGACAATCAGCCCCAGCATTTT.

This chain links TRBV16 with TRBJ1-2; no clear D gene. The V end was cut by 5 bases, the J end by 0 bases, with 10 bases between. The CDR3 has 14 residues. Germline CDR1 is KGHSY and CDR2 is FQNENV. The CDR3 sequence is CASSTSGANYGYTF. In DNA form, the CDR3 reads TGTGCCAGCAGCACCTCGGGCGCTAACTATGGCTACACCTTC.

This clone was picked up one time. The genes are TRBV7-2 and TRBJ1-1; 7 bases fit TRBD1. The CDR3 spans 13 residues. V lost 2 bases and J lost 11; bases outside the gene matches: 8. Germline V gives CDR1 SGHTA, CDR2 FQGNSA. The CDR3: CASSLSQGRGAFF. CDR3 coding DNA: TGTGCCAGCAGCTTATCACAGGGGAGGGGGGCTTTCTTT. Based on the CDR3 plus reference TRBV7-2 and TRBJ1-1, the full variable domain is GAGVSQSPSNKVTEKGKDVELRCDPISGHTALYWYRQSLGQGLEFLIYFQGNSAPDKSGLPSDRFSAERTGGSVSTLTIQRTQQEDSAVYLCASSLSQGRGAFFGQGTRLTVV.

This clone occurred a few times. The V call is TRBV6-1, the J call TRBJ1-1; a weak D match, TRBD1 (6 bases). Germline values: CDR1 MNHNS, CDR2 SASEGT. Trimming removed 2 bases at V and 4 bases at J, with 14 bases between. The length of the CDR3 is 15 residues. This chain's CDR3 is CASSEYGGAGTEAFF. CDR3 in DNA: TGTGCCAGCAGTGAATATGGGGGGGCCGGCACTGAAGCTTTCTTT.

The V and J genes are TRBV9 and TRBJ2-5; 8 nucleotides align to TRBD1. CDR3 length: 14 residues. CDR1 and CDR2 from the germline V gene are SGDLS and YYNGEE. Trimming removed 0 bases from V and 2 bases from J; junction bases left unmatched: 0. CDR3 region: CASSVDRGQETQYF. CDR3 DNA: TGTGCCAGCAGCGTAGACAGGGGGCAAGAGACCCAGTACTTC.

The chain links TRBV6-5 to TRBJ1-1; the D is unclear. Looked up from germline, CDR1 is MNHEY and CDR2 is SVGAGI. V lost 7 bases, J lost 7 bases, and 10 bases lay in between. The CDR3 has 11 amino acids. CDR3 nucleotide sequence: TGTGCCAGCAATCTCGACGGTGAAGCTTTCTTT. As protein: CASNLDGEAFF.

The V gene is TRBV2, the J gene TRBJ1-2; 8 bases fit TRBD1. The CDR3 is made up of 11 amino acids. V was pared by 6 bases and J by 6 bases, with 0 bases of the junction left unmatched. CDR1 and CDR2 from the germline V gene are SNHLY and FYNNEI. CDR3: CASRGQDGYTF. The CDR3 coding sequence is TGTGCCAGCAGGGGACAGGATGGCTACACCTTC.

The J gene is TRBJ2-3, the V gene TRBV7-2; D possibly corresponds to TRBD2 (6 bases). V lost 2 bases and J 7 bases, leaving 16 bases between the germline ends. Germline assignment: CDR1 SGHTA and CDR2 FQGNSA. This CDR3 is 15 amino acids long. CDR3 protein: CASSLMGTLGNTQYF. CDR3 DNA: TGTGCCAGCAGCTTAATGGGGACTTTGGGCAATACGCAGTATTTT.

The rearrangement uses TRBV6-6 and TRBJ2-5, with 9 bases that match TRBD1. The germline CDR1 and CDR2 sequences are MNHNY and SVGAGI (reference sequence). V was pared by 6 bases and J by 5 bases, with 10 bases of the junction left unmatched. CDR3 size: 15 residues. The CDR3 DNA reads as TGTGCCAGCAGCCCCGGGACAGGGTTTTTGGAGACCCAGTACTTC. It is translated as CASSPGTGFLETQYF.

This clone was observed a few times. V usage is TRBV6-1 and J usage is TRBJ1-1; D unclear. Trimming cost V 3 bases and J 1 base, with 12 bases left between them. Germline V lookup: CDR1 MNHNS, CDR2 SASEGT. CDR3 length equals 15 residues. In DNA, the CDR3 is TGTGCCAGCAGTGACTACACAGTCAGGAACACTGAAGCTTTCTTT. The encoded protein is CASSDYTVRNTEAFF.

The rearrangement joins TRBV6-6 to TRBJ2-5, with a possible D match to TRBD1 (6 bases). CDR3 length: 14 residues. From germline, CDR1 is MNHNY and CDR2 SVGAGI (reference sequence). V lost 5 bases and J 2 bases, leaving 12 bases between the germline ends. The chain's CDR3 is CASSLTGQQETQYF. The DNA for the CDR3 is TGTGCCAGCAGTCTCACCGGACAGCAAGAGACCCAGTACTTC.

The chain combines TRBV19 with TRBJ1-1; TRBD1 is a possible D gene (5 bases). The CDR3 is 13 residues long. Germline CDR1 and CDR2: LNHDA and SQIVND (reference sequence). The ends were cut back, 7 bases at V and 8 bases at J, with 17 bases in the middle. This CDR3 is CASNRQGIAEAFF. Here the CDR3 DNA reads TGTGCCAGTAATAGGCAGGGTATAGCCGAAGCTTTCTTT.

V and J are TRBV29-1 and TRBJ2-7, with TRBD1 identical over 7 bases. J was trimmed by 2 bases and V by 6 bases; bases with no gene match: 7. The CDR3 loop spans 13 amino acids. CDR1 and CDR2 from the germline V gene are SQVTM and ANQGSEA. In nucleotides, the CDR3 is TGCAGCGTATCCGGGACAGCCACCTACGAGCAGTACTTC. Its translation: CSVSGTATYEQYF.